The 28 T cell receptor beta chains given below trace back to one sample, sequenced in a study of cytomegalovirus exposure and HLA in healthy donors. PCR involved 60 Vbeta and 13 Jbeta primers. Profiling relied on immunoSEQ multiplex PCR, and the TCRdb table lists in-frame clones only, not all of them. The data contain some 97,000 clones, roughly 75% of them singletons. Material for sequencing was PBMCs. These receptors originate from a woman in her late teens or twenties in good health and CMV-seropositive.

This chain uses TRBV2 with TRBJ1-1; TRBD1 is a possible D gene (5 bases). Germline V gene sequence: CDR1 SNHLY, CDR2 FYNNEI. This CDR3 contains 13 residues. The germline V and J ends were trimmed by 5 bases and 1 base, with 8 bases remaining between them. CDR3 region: CASSTQGNTEAFF. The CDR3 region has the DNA TGTGCCAGCAGTACCCAGGGGAACACTGAAGCTTTCTTT.

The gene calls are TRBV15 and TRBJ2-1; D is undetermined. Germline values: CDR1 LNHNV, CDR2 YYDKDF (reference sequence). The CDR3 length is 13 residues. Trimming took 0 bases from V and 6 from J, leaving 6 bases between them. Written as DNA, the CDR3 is TGTGCCACCAGCAGAGATTCGGGCAATGAGCAGTTCTTC. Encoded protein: CATSRDSGNEQFF. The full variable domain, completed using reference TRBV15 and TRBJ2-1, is DAMVIQNPRYQVTQFGKPVTLSCSQTLNHNVMYWYQQKSSQAPKLLFHYYDKDFNNEADTPDNFQSRRPNTSFCFLDIRSPGLGDTAMYLCATSRDSGNEQFFGPGTRLTVL.

CDR3 coding DNA: TGTGCCAGCAGTGGACCCGGGACAGGGATCTACGAGCAGTACTTC. This codes for CASSGPGTGIYEQYF. V and J are TRBV6-1 and TRBJ2-7; 9 positions agree with TRBD1. CDR1 MNHNS and CDR2 SASEGT come from the germline V gene. V lost 4 bases, J lost 3 bases, and 7 bases stayed unmatched. The CDR3 has 15 residues.

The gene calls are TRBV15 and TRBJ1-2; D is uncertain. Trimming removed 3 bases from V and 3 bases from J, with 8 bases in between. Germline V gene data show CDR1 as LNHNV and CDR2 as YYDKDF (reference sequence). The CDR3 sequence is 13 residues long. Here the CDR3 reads CATSSARDYGYTF. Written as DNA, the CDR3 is TGTGCCACCAGCAGCGCAAGAGACTATGGCTACACCTTC.

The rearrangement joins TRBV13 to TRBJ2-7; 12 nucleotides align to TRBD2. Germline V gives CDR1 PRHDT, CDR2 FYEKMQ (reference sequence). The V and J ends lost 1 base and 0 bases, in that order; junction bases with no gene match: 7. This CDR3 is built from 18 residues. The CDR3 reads CASSLEALAGGSSYEQYF. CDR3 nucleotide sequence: TGTGCCAGCAGCTTAGAGGCGCTAGCGGGAGGGAGCTCCTACGAGCAGTACTTC.

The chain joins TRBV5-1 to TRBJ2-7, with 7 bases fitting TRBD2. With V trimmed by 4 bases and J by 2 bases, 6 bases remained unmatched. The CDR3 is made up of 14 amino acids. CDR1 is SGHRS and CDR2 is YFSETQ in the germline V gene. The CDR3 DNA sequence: TGCGCCAGCAGCCTCCGGGGGGAAGCCTACGAGCAGTACTTC. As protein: CASSLRGEAYEQYF.

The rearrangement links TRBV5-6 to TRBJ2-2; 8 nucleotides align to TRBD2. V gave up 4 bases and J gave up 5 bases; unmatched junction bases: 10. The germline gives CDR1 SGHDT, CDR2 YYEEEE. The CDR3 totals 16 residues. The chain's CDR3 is CASSLRVAGSTGELFF. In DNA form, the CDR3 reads TGTGCCAGCAGCCTGAGGGTAGCGGGAAGTACCGGGGAGCTGTTTTTT.

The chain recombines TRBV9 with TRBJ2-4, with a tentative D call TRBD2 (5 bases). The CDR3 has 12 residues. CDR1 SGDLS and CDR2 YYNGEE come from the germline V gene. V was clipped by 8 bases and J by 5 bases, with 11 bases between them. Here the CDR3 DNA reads TGTGCCAGTGAGGGTGTCGAAAACATTCAGTACTTC. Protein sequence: CASEGVENIQYF.

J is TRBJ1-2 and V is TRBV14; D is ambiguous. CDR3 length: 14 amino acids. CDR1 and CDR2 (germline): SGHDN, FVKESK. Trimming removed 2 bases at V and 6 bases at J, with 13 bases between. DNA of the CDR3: TGTGCCAGCAGCCAAATTGAGGAGCTCCATGGCTACACCTTC. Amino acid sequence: CASSQIEELHGYTF.

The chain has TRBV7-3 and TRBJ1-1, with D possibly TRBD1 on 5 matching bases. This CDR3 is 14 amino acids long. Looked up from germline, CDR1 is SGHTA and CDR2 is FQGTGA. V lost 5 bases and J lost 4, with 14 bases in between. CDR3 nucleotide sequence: TGTGCCAGCAGCCCGGACGGGGGGGGCACTGAAGCTTTCTTT. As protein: CASSPDGGGTEAFF. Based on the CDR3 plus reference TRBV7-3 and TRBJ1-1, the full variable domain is GAGVSQTPSNKVTEKGKYVELRCDPISGHTALYWYRQSLGQGPEFLIYFQGTGAADDSGLPNDRFFAVRPEGSVSTLKIQRTERGDSAVYLCASSPDGGGTEAFFGQGTRLTVV.

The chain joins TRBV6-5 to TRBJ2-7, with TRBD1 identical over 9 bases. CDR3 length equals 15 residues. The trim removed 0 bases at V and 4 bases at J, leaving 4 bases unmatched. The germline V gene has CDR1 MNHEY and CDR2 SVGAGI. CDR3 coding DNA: TGTGCCAGCAGTTACTCCCCGGGACAGGGTTACGAGCAGTACTTC. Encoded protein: CASSYSPGQGYEQYF.

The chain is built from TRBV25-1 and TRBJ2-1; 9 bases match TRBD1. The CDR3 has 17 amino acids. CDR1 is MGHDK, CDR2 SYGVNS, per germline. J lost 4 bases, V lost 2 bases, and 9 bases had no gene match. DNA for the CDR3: TGTGCCAGCAGTGAACACACCGGGACAGGGATTTACAATGAGCAGTTCTTC. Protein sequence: CASSEHTGTGIYNEQFF.

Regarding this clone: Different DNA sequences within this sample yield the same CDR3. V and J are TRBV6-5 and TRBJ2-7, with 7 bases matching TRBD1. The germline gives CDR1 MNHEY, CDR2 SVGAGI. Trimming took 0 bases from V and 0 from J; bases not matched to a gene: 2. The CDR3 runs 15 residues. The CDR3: CASSYSRDSSYEQYF. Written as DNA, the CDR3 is TGTGCCAGCAGTTACTCACGGGACAGCTCCTACGAGCAGTACTTC.

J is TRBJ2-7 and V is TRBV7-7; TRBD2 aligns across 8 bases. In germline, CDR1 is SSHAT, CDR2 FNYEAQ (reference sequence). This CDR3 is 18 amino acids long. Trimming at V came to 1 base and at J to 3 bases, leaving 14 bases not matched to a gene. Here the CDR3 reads CASSLVGGSGIQDYEQYF. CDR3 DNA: TGTGCCAGCAGCTTAGTGGGGGGTAGCGGGATCCAGGACTACGAGCAGTACTTC.

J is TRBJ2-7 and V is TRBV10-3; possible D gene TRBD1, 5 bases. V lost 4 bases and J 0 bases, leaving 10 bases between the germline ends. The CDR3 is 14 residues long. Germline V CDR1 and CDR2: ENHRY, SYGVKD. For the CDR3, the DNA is TGTGCCATCAGTGCCGCAACAGGCTCCTACGAGCAGTACTTC. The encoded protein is CAISAATGSYEQYF.

As DNA, the CDR3 is TGCGCCAGCAGCTTGGCCGGTAGGGGACACGTCGCTGAGCAGTTCTTC. Its protein is CASSLAGRGHVAEQFF. V is TRBV5-1 and J is TRBJ2-1; tentatively, D is TRBD1 (6 bases). Per germline, CDR1 SGHRS and CDR2 YFSETQ. CDR3 length equals 16 residues. Trimming took off 0 bases at V and 9 bases at J, with 19 bases between the two ends.

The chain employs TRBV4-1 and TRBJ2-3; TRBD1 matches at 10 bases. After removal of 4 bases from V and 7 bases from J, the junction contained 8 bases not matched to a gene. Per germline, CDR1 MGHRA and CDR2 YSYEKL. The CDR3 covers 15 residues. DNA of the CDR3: TGCGCCAGCAGCCCCTATGGGACAGGGGTTTATACGCAGTATTTT. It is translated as CASSPYGTGVYTQYF.

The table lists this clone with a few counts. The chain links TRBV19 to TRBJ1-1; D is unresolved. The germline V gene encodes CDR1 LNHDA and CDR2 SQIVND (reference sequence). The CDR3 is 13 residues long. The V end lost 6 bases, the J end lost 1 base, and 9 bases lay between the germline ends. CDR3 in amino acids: CASRFGENTEAFF. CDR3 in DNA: TGTGCCAGTAGATTCGGGGAGAACACTGAAGCTTTCTTT.

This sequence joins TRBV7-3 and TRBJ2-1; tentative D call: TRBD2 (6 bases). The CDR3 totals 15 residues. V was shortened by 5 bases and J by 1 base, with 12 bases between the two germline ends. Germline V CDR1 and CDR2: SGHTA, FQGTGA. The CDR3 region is CASSTIADSYNEQFF. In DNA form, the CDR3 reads TGTGCCAGCAGCACCATAGCGGATTCCTACAATGAGCAGTTCTTC.

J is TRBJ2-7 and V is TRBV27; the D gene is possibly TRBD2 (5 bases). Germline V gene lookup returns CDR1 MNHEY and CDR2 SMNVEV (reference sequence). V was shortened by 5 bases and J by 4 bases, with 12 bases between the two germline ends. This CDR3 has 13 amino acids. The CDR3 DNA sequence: TGTGCCAGCAGTCAAGGACTCCCTTACGAGCAGTACTTC. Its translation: CASSQGLPYEQYF.

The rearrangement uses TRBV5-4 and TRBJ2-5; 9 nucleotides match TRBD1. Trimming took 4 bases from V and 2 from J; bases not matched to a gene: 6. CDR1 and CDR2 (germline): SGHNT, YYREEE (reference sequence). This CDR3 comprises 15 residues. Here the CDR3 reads CASSAPGQGQETQYF. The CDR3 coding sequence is TGTGCCAGCAGCGCGCCGGGACAGGGTCAAGAGACCCAGTACTTC. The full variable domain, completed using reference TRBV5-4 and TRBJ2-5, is ETGVTQSPTHLIKTRGQQVTLRCSSQSGHNTVSWYQQALGQGPQFIFQYYREEENGRGNFPPRFSGLQFPNYSSELNVNALELDDSALYLCASSAPGQGQETQYFGPGTRLLVL.

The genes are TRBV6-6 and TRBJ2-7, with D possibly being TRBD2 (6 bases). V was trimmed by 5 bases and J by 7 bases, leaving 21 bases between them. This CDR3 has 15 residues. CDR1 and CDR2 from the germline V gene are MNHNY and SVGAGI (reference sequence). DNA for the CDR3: TGTGCCAGCAGTGCCTTCCACGGGGGAGTTTATGAGCAGTACTTC. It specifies CASSAFHGGVYEQYF.

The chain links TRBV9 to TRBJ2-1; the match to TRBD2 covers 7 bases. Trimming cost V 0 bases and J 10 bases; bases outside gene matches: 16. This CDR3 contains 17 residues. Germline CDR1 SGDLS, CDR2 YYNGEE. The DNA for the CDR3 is TGTGCCAGCAGCGTAGACCGGGGGGAGGAAGGCGCGGGAGAGCAGTTCTTC. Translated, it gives CASSVDRGEEGAGEQFF.

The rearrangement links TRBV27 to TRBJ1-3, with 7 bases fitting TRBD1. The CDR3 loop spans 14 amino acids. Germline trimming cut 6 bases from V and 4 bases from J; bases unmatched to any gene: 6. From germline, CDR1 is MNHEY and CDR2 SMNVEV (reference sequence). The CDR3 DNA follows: TGTGCCAGCAGAAGGGACAGATGGGGAAACACCATATATTTT. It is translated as CASRRDRWGNTIYF.

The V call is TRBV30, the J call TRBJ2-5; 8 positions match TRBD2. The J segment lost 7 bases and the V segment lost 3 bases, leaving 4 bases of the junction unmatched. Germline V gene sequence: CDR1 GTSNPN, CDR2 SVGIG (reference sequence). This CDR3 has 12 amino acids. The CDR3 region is CAWSAGGGTQYF. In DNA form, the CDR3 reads TGTGCCTGGAGCGCCGGGGGGGGGACCCAGTACTTC.

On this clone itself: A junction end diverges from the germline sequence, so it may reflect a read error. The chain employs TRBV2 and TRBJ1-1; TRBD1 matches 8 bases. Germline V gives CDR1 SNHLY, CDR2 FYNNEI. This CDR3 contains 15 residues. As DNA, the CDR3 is TGTGCCAGCAGCGAAGACAGGGGAAGGGACACTGAAGCTTTCTTT. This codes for CASSEDRGRDTEAFF.

CDR3 DNA sequence: TGTGCCAGCAGCCATGGGACAGGGCATAGCAATCAGCCCCAGCATTTT. Its protein product is CASSHGTGHSNQPQHF. This chain connects TRBV5-4 to TRBJ1-5; 9 nucleotides match TRBD1. Trimming took 4 bases from V and 0 from J; bases not matched to a gene: 5. Germline lookup yields CDR1 SGHNT and CDR2 YYREEE (reference sequence). The CDR3 loop spans 16 amino acids.

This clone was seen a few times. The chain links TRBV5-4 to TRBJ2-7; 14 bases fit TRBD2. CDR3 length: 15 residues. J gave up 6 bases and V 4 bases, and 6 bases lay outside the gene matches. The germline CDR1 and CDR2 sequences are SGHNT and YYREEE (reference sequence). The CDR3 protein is CASSMGLAGVVEQYF. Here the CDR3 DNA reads TGTGCCAGCAGCATGGGACTAGCGGGAGTTGTCGAGCAGTACTTC.